A selection of T cell receptor beta chains follows, all from one sample in a study of vaccination and CD4 T cells after COVID-19. In TCRdb, the PCR reads were re-called with MiXCR into one record per CDR3 protein. The sample holds 7,500 to 8,000 distinct CDR3 sequences, 56% seen once. Their cognate antigens are unknown. Sequenced sample: CD4+ T cells from blood, cultured in vitro. These receptor sequences come from a human donor in good health. Each CDR3 is given with its conserved first and last residue. The order of the fields is V gene, clone size, D gene, J gene, CDR3 DNA, CDR3 protein. D genes are given only for firm matches. Some rows have no size entry. The others give once, few or many, or a class for an expanded clone.

>TRBV20-1|once|TRBD1|TRBJ1-2
TGCAGTGCTAGAGACCCAAAGGGATTTCAGGGGGCGGACCGTAACTATGGCTACACCTTC
CSARDPKGFQGADRNYGYTF
>TRBV7-2|few|.|TRBJ1-2
TGTGCCAGCAGCTTAGACAGGTTTAACTATGGCTACACCTTC
CASSLDRFNYGYTF
>TRBV7-2|few|.|TRBJ1-2
TGTGCCAGCAGCTTAGTAGCAGAATCTAACTATGGCTACACCTTC
CASSLVAESNYGYTF
>TRBV7-2|.|.|TRBJ2-5
TGTGCCAGCAGCTTAGCCGAGGGGCTCGGGACCCAGTACTTC
CASSLAEGLGTQYF
>TRBV20-1|.|TRBD1|TRBJ1-6
TGCAGTGCGAGCCACCGGGACAGCTCTAATTCACCCCTCCACTTT
CSASHRDSSNSPLHF
>TRBV5-8|once|TRBD1|TRBJ1-5
TGTGCCAGCAGCTTGGGTGGGACAGGGGGCATGACCCAGCATTTT
CASSLGGTGGMTQHF
>TRBV20-1|once|TRBD1|TRBJ1-5
TGCAGTGCTACGGCCCGGACAGGGGGCAATCAGCCCCAGCATTTT
CSATARTGGNQPQHF
>TRBV19|.|.|TRBJ1-5
TGTGCCAGTAGTACGGGACTCCTCTTCAATCAGCCCCAGCATTTT
CASSTGLLFNQPQHF
>TRBV2|few|.|TRBJ1-2
TGTGCCAGCATCCCAGGGTTCTTTGGCTACACCTTC
CASIPGFFGYTF
>TRBV6-1|few|.|TRBJ1-6
TGTGCCAGCAGTGGGAAAAGCTCCTATAATTCACCCCTCCACTTT
CASSGKSSYNSPLHF
>TRBV19|.|TRBD2|TRBJ2-4
TGTGCCAGTAGTATTTCGCTAGCGGGAAACATTCAGTACTTC
CASSISLAGNIQYF
>TRBV6-1|once|.|TRBJ1-6
TGTGCCAGCAGTGAAGTGGCAGGGAGTAATTCACCCCTCCACTTT
CASSEVAGSNSPLHF
>TRBV4-1|.|TRBD2|TRBJ2-1
TGCGCCAGCAGCCAGAGGGGACTAGCGGGAGGGAGAGGACCTAGCTCCTACAATGAGCAGTTCTTC
CASSQRGLAGGRGPSSYNEQFF
>TRBV12-3/TRBV12-4|.|TRBD1|TRBJ1-5
TGTGCCAGCAGCCGACAGGGGGTAGAGCCCCAGCATTTT
CASSRQGVEPQHF
>TRBV6-2/TRBV6-3|once|TRBD1|TRBJ1-1
TGTGCCAGCACTAGAGGGGGCGGGAAGAACACTGAAGCTTTCTTT
CASTRGGGKNTEAFF
>TRBV7-9|.|.|TRBJ1-1
TGTACCAGCAGCTTGAAGAACACTGAAGCTTTCTTT
CTSSLKNTEAFF
>TRBV20-1|.|.|TRBJ2-1
TGCAGTGCTAGAGAATCGAGGGGAATAAGCTCCTACAATGAGCAGTTCTTC
CSARESRGISSYNEQFF
>TRBV2|.|.|TRBJ1-5
TGTGCCAGCAGTCCAGGCCCGGTGGCCCAGCATTTT
CASSPGPVAQHF
>TRBV7-9|few|TRBD1|TRBJ1-2
TGTGCCAGCAGCCGACAGGGACGAGACTATGGCTACACCTTC
CASSRQGRDYGYTF
>TRBV6-5|.|TRBD1|TRBJ1-1
TGTGCCAGCAGTTACTCGCGGGTGGCCGGGACAGGGGAATCTGAAGCTTTCTTT
CASSYSRVAGTGESEAFF
>TRBV7-5|.|.|TRBJ2-2
.
CISVSAGTTLTGELFF
>TRBV5-1|few|.|TRBJ2-5
TGCGCCAGCAGCTTGGGGTGGAGCAGGGGGGATCAAGAGACCCAGTACTTC
CASSLGWSRGDQETQYF
>TRBV6-5|.|.|TRBJ2-5
TGTGCCAGCAGTTTTAAAGAGACCCAGTACTTC
CASSFKETQYF
>TRBV5-5|.|.|TRBJ2-2
TGTGCCAGCAGCTTGACGGTGGCGGGTTGGAACACCGGGGAGCTGTTTTTT
CASSLTVAGWNTGELFF
>TRBV12-5|.|.|TRBJ2-2
TGTGCTAGTGGTTTGCTCGTCGGCGGTACGAACACCGGGGAGCTGTTTTTT
CASGLLVGGTNTGELFF
>TRBV5-4|.|.|TRBJ1-1
TGTGCCAGCAGCTTCGGTTCAAGGGGGAAGAACACTGAAGCTTTCTTT
CASSFGSRGKNTEAFF
>TRBV6-1|.|TRBD2|TRBJ2-1
TGTGCCAGCAGTGAAGGACTAGCGGGATTATATGAGCAGTTCTTC
CASSEGLAGLYEQFF
>TRBV12-3/TRBV12-4|.|TRBD1|TRBJ1-2
TGTGCCAGCAGTCCCATCGGACAGGCGGGCTATGGCTACACCTTC
CASSPIGQAGYGYTF
>TRBV28|.|TRBD2|TRBJ2-2
TGTGCCAGCAGTCCCCAAGGACTAGCGGGGGGATACACCGGGGAGCTGTTTTTT
CASSPQGLAGGYTGELFF
>TRBV7-9|.|.|TRBJ1-1
TGTGCCAGCAGCTTAGCGTGGTCACTTGAAACTGAAGCTTTCTTT
CASSLAWSLETEAFF
>TRBV4-3|.|.|TRBJ2-2
TGCGCCAGCAGCCTGGGCGCGGCGAACACCGGGGAGCTGTTTTTT
CASSLGAANTGELFF
>TRBV6-1|few|.|TRBJ1-5
TGTGCCAGCAGTGAAGCGCTGGCCAGGGAAATAACAGGCAATCAGCCCCAGCATTTT
CASSEALAREITGNQPQHF
>TRBV2|few|TRBD2|TRBJ2-3
TGTGCCAGCCGAAGCGGGAGTAGTGATACGCAGTATTTT
CASRSGSSDTQYF
>TRBV21-1|.|.|TRBJ1-5
TGTGCCAGCAGCAAAGGGCACAACAATCAGCCCCAGCATTTT
CASSKGHNNQPQHF
>TRBV5-4|.|TRBD1|TRBJ1-2
TGTGCCAGCAGCCTCAACGGACAGGAAGGGGACTATGGCTACACCTTC
CASSLNGQEGDYGYTF
>TRBV6-1|.|TRBD2|TRBJ2-4
TGTGCCAGCAGACCTACGACTAGCGGGAAAAACATTCAGTACTTC
CASRPTTSGKNIQYF
>TRBV7-8|.|.|TRBJ1-6
TGTGCCAGCAGCTTTGTCCCACAGGGATCCTATAATTCACCCCTCCACTTT
CASSFVPQGSYNSPLHF
>TRBV7-2|few|TRBD2|TRBJ2-1
TGTGCCAGCAGACTAGCGGGAGGGCCCGGTGAGCAGTTCTTC
CASRLAGGPGEQFF
>TRBV6-2/TRBV6-3|.|.|TRBJ1-2
TGTGCCAGCAGTTACCCTGTTCGGGGACTCACTAACTATGGCTACACCTTC
CASSYPVRGLTNYGYTF
>TRBV12-3/TRBV12-4|.|.|TRBJ1-5
TGTGCCAGCACCAACTCTGGGGGGCCTCAGCCCCAGCATTTT
CASTNSGGPQPQHF
>TRBV20-1|few|.|TRBJ2-2
TGCAGTGCTAAGACCAGCGGAGCAAACACCGGGGAGCTGTTTTTT
CSAKTSGANTGELFF
>TRBV2|.|TRBD2|TRBJ2-3
TGTGCCAGCAGTGAGCGGGGGGGGACGGATACGCAGTATTTT
CASSERGGTDTQYF
>TRBV15|.|.|TRBJ1-4
TGTGCCACCAGAAGGGGAACGACTAATGAAAAACTGTTTTTT
CATRRGTTNEKLFF
>TRBV12-3/TRBV12-4|few|.|TRBJ1-1
TGTGCCAGCAGTAGACGAATGACCGCGAACACTGAAGCTTTCTTT
CASSRRMTANTEAFF
>TRBV20-1|.|TRBD1|TRBJ2-5
TGCAGTGCTAGCTCCGGGACAGGGGTAGGGGAGACCCAGTACTTC
CSASSGTGVGETQYF
>TRBV2|few|.|TRBJ2-4
TGTGCCAGCAGGCCCGAGAGGAGGGTTTACGGGGGGCATTCGGTAAACATTCAGTACTTC
CASRPERRVYGGHSVNIQYF
>TRBV20-1|.|.|TRBJ1-5
TGCAGTGCAAAGAGGGGGGACTATAGCAATCAGCCCCAGCATTTT
CSAKRGDYSNQPQHF
>TRBV7-8|.|TRBD1|TRBJ1-6
TGTGCCAGCAGCCGGGACAGGGGAAATTCACCCCTCCACTTT
CASSRDRGNSPLHF
>TRBV6-5|.|TRBD1|TRBJ2-5
TGTGCCAGCAGTTACCGCGGACAGGGGAGGCGAGAGACCCAGTACTTC
CASSYRGQGRRETQYF
>TRBV6-5|few|.|TRBJ2-2
TGTGCCAGCAGTTACTTAGTCACCGGGGAGCTGTTTTTT
CASSYLVTGELFF
>TRBV7-9|.|TRBD1|TRBJ1-2
TGTGCCAGCAGCTTAGACGGGACAGGGACGGGCTATGGCTACACCTTC
CASSLDGTGTGYGYTF
>TRBV7-2|few|TRBD2|TRBJ2-5
TGTGCCAGCAGCCCCGGGGCGGGGGGAGAGACCCAGTACTTC
CASSPGAGGETQYF
>TRBV7-2|.|TRBD2|TRBJ2-7
TGTGCCAGCAGCCTAGCGGGGGGTAGCTCCTACGAGCAGTACTTC
CASSLAGGSSYEQYF
>TRBV15|.|.|TRBJ2-7
TGTGCCACCAGCAGAGATAAACAGATTAAGTCCTACGAGCAGTACTTC
CATSRDKQIKSYEQYF
>TRBV6-1|.|.|TRBJ2-2
TGTGCCAGGACCGCAGGGTTGCCCACCGGGGAGCTGTTTTTT
CARTAGLPTGELFF
>TRBV7-9|.|.|TRBJ2-7
TGTGCCAGCAGCTTAGGATTGGGGTCCGTGCAGTACTTC
CASSLGLGSVQYF
>TRBV7-2|few|.|TRBJ1-6
TGTGCCAGCAGCTTAATGGGGCAGTATTCACCCCTCCACTTT
CASSLMGQYSPLHF